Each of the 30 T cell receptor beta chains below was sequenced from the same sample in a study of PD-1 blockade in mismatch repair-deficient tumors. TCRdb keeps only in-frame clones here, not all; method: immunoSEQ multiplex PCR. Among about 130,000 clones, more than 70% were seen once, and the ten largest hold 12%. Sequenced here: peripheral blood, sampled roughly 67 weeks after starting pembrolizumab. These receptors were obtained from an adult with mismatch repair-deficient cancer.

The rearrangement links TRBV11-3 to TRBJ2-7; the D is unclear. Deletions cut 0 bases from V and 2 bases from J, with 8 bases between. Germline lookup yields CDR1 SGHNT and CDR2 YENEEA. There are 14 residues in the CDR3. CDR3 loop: CASSLDAGTYEQYF. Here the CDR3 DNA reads TGTGCCAGCAGCTTAGACGCAGGAACCTACGAGCAGTACTTC. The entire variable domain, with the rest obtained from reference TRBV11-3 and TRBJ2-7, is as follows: EAGVVQSPRYKIIEKKQPVAFWCNPISGHNTLYWYLQNLGQGPELLIRYENEEAVDDSQLPKDRFSAERLKGVDSTLKIQPAELGDSAVYLCASSLDAGTYEQYFGPGTRLTVT.

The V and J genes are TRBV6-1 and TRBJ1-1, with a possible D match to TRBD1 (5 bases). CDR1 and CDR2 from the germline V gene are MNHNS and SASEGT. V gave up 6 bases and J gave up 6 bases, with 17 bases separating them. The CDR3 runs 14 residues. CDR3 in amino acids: CASSPGPGLPEAFF. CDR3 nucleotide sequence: TGTGCCAGCAGCCCGGGGCCGGGGCTTCCTGAAGCTTTCTTT.

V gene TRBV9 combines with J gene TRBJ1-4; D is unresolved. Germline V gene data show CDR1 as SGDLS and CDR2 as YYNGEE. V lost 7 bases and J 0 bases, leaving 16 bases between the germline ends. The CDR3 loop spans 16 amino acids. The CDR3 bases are TGTGCCAGCCGCCCCGGGCCGAAATCAACTAATGAAAAACTGTTTTTT. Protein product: CASRPGPKSTNEKLFF.

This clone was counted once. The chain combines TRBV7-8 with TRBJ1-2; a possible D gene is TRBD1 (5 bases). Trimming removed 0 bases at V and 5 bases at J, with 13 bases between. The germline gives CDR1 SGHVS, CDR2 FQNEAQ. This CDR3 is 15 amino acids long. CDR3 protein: CASSLASGPYYGYTF. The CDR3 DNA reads TGTGCCAGCAGCTTAGCCTCGGGGCCTTATTATGGCTACACCTTC.

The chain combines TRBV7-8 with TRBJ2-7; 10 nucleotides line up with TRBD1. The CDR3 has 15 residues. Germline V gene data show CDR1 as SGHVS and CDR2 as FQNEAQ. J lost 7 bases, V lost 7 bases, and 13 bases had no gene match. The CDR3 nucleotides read TGTGCCAGCACCTATCTAGGGACAGGGGAAGGTGAGCAGTACTTC. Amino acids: CASTYLGTGEGEQYF. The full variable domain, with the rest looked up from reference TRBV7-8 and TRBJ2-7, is GAGVSQSPRYKVAKRGQDVALRCDPISGHVSLFWYQQALGQGPEFLTYFQNEAQLDKSGLPSDRFFAERPEGSVSTLKIQRTQQEDSAVYLCASTYLGTGEGEQYFGPGTRLTVT.

The CDR3 nucleotides are TGTGCCAGTGGCGGGGGTTATCAGCCCCAGCATTTT. It yields the protein CASGGGYQPQHF. The V call is TRBV19, the J call TRBJ1-5; maybe TRBD1 (5 bases). The CDR3 covers 12 residues. The V end was cut by 8 bases, the J end by 5 bases, with 10 bases between. Germline V gene data show CDR1 as LNHDA and CDR2 as SQIVND (reference sequence).

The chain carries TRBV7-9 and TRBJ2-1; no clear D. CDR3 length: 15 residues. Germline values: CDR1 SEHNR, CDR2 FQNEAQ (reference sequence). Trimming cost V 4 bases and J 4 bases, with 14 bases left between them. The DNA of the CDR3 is TGTGCCAGCAGCTCCATGGCCGGATCTTACAATGAGCAGTTCTTC. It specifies CASSSMAGSYNEQFF.

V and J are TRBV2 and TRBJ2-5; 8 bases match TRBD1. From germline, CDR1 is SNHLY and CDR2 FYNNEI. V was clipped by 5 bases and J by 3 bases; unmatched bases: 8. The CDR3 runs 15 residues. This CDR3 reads CASSPGLTGEETQYF. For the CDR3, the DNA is TGTGCCAGCAGTCCCGGCCTGACAGGGGAAGAGACCCAGTACTTC.

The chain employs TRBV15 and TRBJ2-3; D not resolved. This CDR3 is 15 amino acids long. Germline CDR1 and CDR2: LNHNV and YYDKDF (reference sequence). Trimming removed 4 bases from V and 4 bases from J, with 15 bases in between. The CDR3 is CATSKSRSRADTQYF. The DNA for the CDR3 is TGTGCCACCAGCAAGTCCAGGTCTAGGGCAGATACGCAGTATTTT.

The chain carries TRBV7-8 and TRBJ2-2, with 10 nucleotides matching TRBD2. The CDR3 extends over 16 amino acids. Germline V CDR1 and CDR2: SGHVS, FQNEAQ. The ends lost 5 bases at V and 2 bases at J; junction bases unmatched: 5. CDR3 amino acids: CASSPGLARNTGELFF. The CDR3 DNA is TGTGCCAGCAGCCCGGGACTAGCGCGAAACACCGGGGAGCTGTTTTTT.

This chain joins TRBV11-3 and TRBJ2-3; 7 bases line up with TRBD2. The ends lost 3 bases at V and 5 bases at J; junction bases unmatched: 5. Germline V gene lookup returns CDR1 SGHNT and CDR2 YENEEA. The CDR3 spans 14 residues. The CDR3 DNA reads TGTGCCAGCAGCTTGGGGCGGGAGTTAGATACGCAGTATTTT. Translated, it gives CASSLGRELDTQYF.

CDR3 nucleotides: TGTGCCAGCAGGCGACAGTTCCTCAATCAGCCCCAGCATTTT. It is translated as CASRRQFLNQPQHF. The chain uses TRBV28 and TRBJ1-5; a possible D gene is TRBD1 (5 bases). In germline, CDR1 is MDHEN, CDR2 SYDVKM. With 6 bases removed from V and 3 bases from J, the gap between germline ends came to 12 bases. The CDR3 runs 14 residues. Full variable domain (outside the CDR3, taken from reference TRBV28 and TRBJ1-5): DVKVTQSSRYLVKRTGEKVFLECVQDMDHENMFWYRQDPGLGLRLIYFSYDVKMKEKGDIPEGYSVSREKKERFSLILESASTNQTSMYLCASRRQFLNQPQHFGDGTRLSIL.

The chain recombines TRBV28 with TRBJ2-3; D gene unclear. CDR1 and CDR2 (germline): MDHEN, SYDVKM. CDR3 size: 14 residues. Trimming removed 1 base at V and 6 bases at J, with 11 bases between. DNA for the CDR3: TGTGCCAGCAGTTTATTGCTAGAATTGGATACGCAGTATTTT. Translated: CASSLLLELDTQYF.

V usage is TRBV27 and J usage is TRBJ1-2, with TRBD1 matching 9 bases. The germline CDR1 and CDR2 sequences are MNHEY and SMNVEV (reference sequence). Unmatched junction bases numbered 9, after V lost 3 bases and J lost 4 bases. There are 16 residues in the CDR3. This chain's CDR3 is CASSLGGTGPAYGYTF. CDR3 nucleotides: TGTGCCAGCAGTTTGGGTGGGACAGGGCCTGCCTATGGCTACACCTTC.

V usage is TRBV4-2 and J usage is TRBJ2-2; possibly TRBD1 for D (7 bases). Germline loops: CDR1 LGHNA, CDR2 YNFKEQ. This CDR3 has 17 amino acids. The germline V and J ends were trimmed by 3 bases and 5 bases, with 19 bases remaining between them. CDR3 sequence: CASSHQTGRAGTGELFF. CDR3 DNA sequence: TGTGCCAGCAGCCACCAGACAGGGCGAGCGGGTACCGGGGAGCTGTTTTTT.

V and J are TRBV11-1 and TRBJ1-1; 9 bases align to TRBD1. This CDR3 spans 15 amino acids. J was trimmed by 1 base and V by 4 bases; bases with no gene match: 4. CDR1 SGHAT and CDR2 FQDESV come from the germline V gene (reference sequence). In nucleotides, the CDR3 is TGTGCCAGCAGCTATCCGGGACAGGGGAACACTGAAGCTTTCTTT. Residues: CASSYPGQGNTEAFF.

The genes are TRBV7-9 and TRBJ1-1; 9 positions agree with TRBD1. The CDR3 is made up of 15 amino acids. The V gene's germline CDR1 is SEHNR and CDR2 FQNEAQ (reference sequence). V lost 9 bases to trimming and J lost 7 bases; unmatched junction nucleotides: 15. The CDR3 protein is CASGQQDRGRLEAFF. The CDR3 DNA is TGTGCCAGTGGCCAGCAGGACAGGGGCCGACTTGAAGCTTTCTTT.

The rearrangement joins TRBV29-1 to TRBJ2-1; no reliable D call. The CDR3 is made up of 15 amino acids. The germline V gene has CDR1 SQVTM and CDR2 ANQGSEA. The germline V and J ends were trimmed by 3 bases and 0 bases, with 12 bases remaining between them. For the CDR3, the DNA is TGCAGCGTTGACCTCTTCTACAGCTCCTACAATGAGCAGTTCTTC. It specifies CSVDLFYSSYNEQFF.

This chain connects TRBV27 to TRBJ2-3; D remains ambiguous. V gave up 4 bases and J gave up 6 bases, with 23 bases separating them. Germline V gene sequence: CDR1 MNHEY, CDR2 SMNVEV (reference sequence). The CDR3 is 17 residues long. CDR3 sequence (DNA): TGTGCCAGCAGTTCCCCGGGTCCTGACGTAACAATGGATACGCAGTATTTT. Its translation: CASSSPGPDVTMDTQYF.

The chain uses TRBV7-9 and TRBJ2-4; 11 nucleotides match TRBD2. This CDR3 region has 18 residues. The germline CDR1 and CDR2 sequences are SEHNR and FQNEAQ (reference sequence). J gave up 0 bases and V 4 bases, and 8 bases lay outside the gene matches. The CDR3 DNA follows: TGTGCCAGCAGCTCCACTAGCGGGAGCGGCCTAGCCAAAAACATTCAGTACTTC. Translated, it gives CASSSTSGSGLAKNIQYF.

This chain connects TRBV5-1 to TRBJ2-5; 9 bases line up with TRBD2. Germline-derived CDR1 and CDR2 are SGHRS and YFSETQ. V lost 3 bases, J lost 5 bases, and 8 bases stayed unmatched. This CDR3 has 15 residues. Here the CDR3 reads CASSSRGSGSETQYF. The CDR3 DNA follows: TGCGCCAGCAGCTCCCGTGGTAGCGGGAGTGAGACCCAGTACTTC.

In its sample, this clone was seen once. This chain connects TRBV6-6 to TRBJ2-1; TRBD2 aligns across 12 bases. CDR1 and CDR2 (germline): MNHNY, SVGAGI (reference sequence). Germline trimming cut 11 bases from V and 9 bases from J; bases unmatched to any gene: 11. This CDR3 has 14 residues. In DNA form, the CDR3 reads TGTGCCGCGTTGACTAGCGGGAGAGCTTGTGAGCAGTTCTTC. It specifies CAALTSGRACEQFF.

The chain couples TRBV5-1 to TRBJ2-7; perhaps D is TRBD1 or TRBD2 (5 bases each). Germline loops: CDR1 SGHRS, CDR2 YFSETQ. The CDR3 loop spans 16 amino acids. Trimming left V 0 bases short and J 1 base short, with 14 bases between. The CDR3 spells CASSLAGARQSYEQYF. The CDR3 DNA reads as TGCGCCAGCAGCTTGGCCGGGGCCCGCCAATCCTACGAGCAGTACTTC.

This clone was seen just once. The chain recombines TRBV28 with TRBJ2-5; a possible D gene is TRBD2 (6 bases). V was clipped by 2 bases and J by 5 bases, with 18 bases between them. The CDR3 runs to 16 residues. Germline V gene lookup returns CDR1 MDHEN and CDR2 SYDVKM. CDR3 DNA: TGTGCCAGCAGTTTAACGGGTTGGGGGGTGGGTGAGACCCAGTACTTC. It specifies CASSLTGWGVGETQYF.

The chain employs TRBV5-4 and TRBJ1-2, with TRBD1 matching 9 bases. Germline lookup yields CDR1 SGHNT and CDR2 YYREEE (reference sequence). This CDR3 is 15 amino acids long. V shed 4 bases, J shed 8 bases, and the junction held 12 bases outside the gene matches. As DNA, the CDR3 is TGTGCCAGCAGCGGGAACCGGGACAGGGTAGGAGGCTACACCTTC. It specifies CASSGNRDRVGGYTF.

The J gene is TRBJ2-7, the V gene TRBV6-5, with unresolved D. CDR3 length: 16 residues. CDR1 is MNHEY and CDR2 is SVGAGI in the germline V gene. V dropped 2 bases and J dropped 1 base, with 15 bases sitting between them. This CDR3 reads CASSYPRSMGSYEQYF. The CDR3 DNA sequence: TGTGCCAGCAGTTACCCCCGGTCAATGGGATCCTACGAGCAGTACTTC.

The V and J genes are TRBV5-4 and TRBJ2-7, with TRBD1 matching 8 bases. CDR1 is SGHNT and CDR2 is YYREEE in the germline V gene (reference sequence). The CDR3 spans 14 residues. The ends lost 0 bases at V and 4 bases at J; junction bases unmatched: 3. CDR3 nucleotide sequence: TGTGCCAGCAGCTTGGGACAGGGGTCGTACGAGCAGTACTTC. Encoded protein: CASSLGQGSYEQYF.

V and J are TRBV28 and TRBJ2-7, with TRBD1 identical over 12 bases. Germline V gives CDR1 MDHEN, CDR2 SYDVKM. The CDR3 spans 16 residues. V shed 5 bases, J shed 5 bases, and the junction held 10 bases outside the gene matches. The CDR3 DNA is TGTGCCAGCAGTCTCTCCGGGACAGGGGGCATGAACGAGCAGTACTTC. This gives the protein CASSLSGTGGMNEQYF.

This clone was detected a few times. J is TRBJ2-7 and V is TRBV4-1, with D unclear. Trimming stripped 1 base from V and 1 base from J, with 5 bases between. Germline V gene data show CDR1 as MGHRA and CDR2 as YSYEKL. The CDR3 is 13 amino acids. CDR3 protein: CASSQGVSYEQYF. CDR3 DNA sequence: TGCGCCAGCAGCCAAGGGGTGTCCTACGAGCAGTACTTC.

CDR3 bases: TGTGCCAGTAGTATGATCGGGGGGCGGGAGACCCAGTACTTC. This codes for CASSMIGGRETQYF. The chain carries TRBV19 and TRBJ2-5, with D possibly TRBD2 on 7 matching bases. Per germline, CDR1 LNHDA and CDR2 SQIVND (reference sequence). The V end lost 3 bases, the J end lost 5 bases, and 13 bases lay between the germline ends. The CDR3 sequence is 14 residues long.